The rows below give T cell receptor beta chains drawn from one sample of a study of blood T cell repertoires in COVID-19. Assay: immunoSEQ multiplex PCR; the TCRdb copy retains only in-frame clones and omits some. Here the sample spans about 160,000 clones, about four fifths being singletons. The specimen sequenced was peripheral blood. Receptors were obtained from a man between 65 and 85 years old who had recovered from COVID-19. Both conserved end residues are part of each CDR3. A D gene is named only where the DNA matches it firmly. Clone size, where shown, is once, few, many, or a class for clones that have expanded.

J gene | clone size | D gene | V gene | CDR3 protein | CDR3 DNA
TRBJ1-1 | NA | NA | TRBV12-3/TRBV12-4 | CASSLMGGTEAFF | TGTGCCAGCAGTTTAATGGGGGGCACTGAAGCTTTCTTT
TRBJ2-3 | NA | TRBD1 | TRBV6-1 | CASSDGGTGTDTQYF | TGTGCCAGCAGTGATGGTGGGACAGGAACAGATACGCAGTATTTT
TRBJ1-1 | NA | NA | TRBV4-1 | CASSQPGQLNTEAFF | TGCGCCAGCAGCCAACCCGGACAGCTGAACACTGAAGCTTTCTTT
TRBJ2-6 | NA | TRBD1 | TRBV5-1 | CASSPGAQGVSGANVLTF | TGCGCCAGCAGCCCAGGTGCGCAGGGGGTATCTGGGGCCAACGTCCTGACTTTC
TRBJ2-3 | NA | TRBD2 | TRBV7-2 | CASSFNAGGGTDTQYF | TGTGCCAGCAGCTTCAACGCGGGGGGGGGCACAGATACGCAGTATTTT
TRBJ2-7 | NA | NA | TRBV4-1 | CASSQATSYEQYF | TGCGCCAGCAGCCAAGCAACTAGCTACGAGCAGTACTTC
TRBJ2-5 | NA | NA | TRBV19 | CASSMTTALWETQYF | TGTGCCAGTAGTATGACAACGGCCCTATGGGAGACCCAGTACTTC
TRBJ2-7 | few | NA | TRBV7-9 | CASSYRAEQYF | TGTGCCAGCAGCTACAGGGCCGAGCAGTACTTC
TRBJ2-7 | NA | NA | TRBV6-5 | CASSRPTGKYEQYF | TGTGCCAGCAGTAGACCGACAGGCAAGTACGAGCAGTACTTC
TRBJ2-7 | NA | NA | TRBV6-5 | CASKRVSRLVEQYF | TGTGCCAGCAAGAGGGTGTCCCGACTGGTCGAGCAGTACTTC
TRBJ1-6 | few | NA | TRBV30 | CAWSLQAPSPLHF | TGTGCCTGGAGTCTACAGGCACCTTCACCCCTCCACTTT
TRBJ1-5 | NA | NA | TRBV4-2 | CASSQEGQNSNQPQHF | TGTGCCAGCAGCCAAGAGGGGCAGAATAGCAATCAGCCCCAGCATTTT
TRBJ2-2 | NA | TRBD2 | TRBV27 | CASTQPSGSGTGELFF | TGTGCCAGCACCCAACCTAGCGGGAGCGGGACCGGGGAGCTGTTTTTT
TRBJ1-3 | few | NA | TRBV14 | CASSQVSHTIYF | TGTGCCAGCAGCCAAGTTTCTCACACCATATATTTT
TRBJ1-1 | once | NA | TRBV28 | CASSLWGSTEAFF | TGTGCCAGCAGTTTATGGGGGAGCACTGAAGCTTTCTTT
TRBJ2-5 | NA | NA | TRBV10-1 | CASSQGKGRGETQYF | TGCGCCAGCTCCCAAGGGAAGGGGCGAGGAGAGACCCAGTACTTC